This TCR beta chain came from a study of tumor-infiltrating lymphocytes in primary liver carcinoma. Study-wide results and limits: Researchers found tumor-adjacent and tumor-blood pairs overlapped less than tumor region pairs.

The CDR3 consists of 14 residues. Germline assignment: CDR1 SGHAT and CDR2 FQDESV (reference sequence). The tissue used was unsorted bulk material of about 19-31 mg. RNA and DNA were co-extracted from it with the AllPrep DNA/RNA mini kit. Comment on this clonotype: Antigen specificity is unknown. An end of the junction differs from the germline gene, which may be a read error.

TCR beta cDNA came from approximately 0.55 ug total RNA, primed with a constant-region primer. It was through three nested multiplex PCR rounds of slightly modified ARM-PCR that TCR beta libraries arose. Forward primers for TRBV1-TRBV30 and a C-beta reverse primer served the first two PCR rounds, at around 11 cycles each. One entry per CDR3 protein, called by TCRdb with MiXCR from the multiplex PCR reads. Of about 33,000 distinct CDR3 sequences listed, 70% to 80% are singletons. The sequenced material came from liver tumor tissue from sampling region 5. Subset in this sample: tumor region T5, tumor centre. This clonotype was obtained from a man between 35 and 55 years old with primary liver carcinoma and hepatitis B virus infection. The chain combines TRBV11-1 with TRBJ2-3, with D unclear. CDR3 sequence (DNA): TGTGCCAGCGGCATGGCGGACGGCATAGATTCGCAGTATTTT. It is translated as CASGMADGIDSQYF.